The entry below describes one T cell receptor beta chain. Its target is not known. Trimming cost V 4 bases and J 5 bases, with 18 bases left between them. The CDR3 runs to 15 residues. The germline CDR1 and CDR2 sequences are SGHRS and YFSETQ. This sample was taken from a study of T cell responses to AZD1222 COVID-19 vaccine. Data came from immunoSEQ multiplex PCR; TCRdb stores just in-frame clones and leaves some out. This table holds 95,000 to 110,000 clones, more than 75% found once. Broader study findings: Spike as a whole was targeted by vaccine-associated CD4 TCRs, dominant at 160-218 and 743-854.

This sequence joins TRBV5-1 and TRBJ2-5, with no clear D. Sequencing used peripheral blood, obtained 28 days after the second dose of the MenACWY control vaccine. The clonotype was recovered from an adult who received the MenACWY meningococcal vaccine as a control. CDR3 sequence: CASSPPEGVRETQYF. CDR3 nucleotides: TGCGCCAGCAGCCCACCTGAAGGAGTCCGTGAGACCCAGTACTTC.